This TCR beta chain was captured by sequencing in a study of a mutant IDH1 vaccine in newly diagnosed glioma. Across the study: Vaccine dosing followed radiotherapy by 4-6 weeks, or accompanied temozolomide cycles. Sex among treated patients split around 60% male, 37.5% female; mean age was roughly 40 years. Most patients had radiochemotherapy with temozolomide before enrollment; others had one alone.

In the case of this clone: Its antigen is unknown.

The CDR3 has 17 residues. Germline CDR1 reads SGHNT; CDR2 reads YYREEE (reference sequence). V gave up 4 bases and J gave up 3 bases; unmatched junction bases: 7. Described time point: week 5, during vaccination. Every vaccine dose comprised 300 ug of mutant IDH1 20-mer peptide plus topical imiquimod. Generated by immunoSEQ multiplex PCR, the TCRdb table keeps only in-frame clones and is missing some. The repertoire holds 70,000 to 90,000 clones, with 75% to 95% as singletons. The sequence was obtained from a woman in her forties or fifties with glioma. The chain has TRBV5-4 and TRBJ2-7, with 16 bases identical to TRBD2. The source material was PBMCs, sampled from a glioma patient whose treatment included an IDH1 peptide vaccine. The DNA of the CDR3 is TGTGCCAGCAGCCCCGGGACTAGCGGGAGGGGAGTCTACGAGCAGTACTTC. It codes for CASSPGTSGRGVYEQYF.